A selection of T cell receptor beta chains follows, all from one sample in a study of shared clonotypes between healthy human individuals. Here immunoSEQ multiplex PCR was the method, and the copy in TCRdb shows in-frame clones only, minus some. The data hold a few million clones, with about 92% observed a single time. Sample: naive CD4+ T cells from PBMCs. These receptors originate from a man younger than 30 in good health. Some clones in this sample may be carry-over from other donors' samples. Both conserved end residues are part of each CDR3. D genes are given only for firm matches. Some rows have no size entry. The others give once, few or many, or a class for an expanded clone.

>-|TRBV19|-|TRBJ1-2
CASSIDRVSGYTF
TGTGCCAGTAGTATAGACCGTGTCAGTGGCTACACCTTC
>-|TRBV6-6|-|TRBJ1-1
CASSGGHPVNTEAFF
TGTGCCAGCAGTGGGGGACATCCCGTGAACACTGAAGCTTTCTTT
>few|TRBV2|-|TRBJ1-1
CARRGGTEAFF
TGTGCCAGACGCGGGGGCACCGAAGCTTTCTTT
>-|TRBV4-3|TRBD1|TRBJ2-3
CASSFYRDRGTDTQYF
TGCGCCAGCAGTTTCTACCGGGACAGGGGCACAGATACGCAGTATTTT
>-|TRBV5-1|TRBD2|TRBJ2-5
CASSLSGGKETQYF
TGCGCCAGCAGCTTGTCGGGAGGCAAAGAGACCCAGTACTTC
>-|TRBV5-4|-|TRBJ2-7
CASSLAGGTYEQYF
TGTGCCAGCAGCCTCGCTGGAGGAACCTACGAGCAGTACTTC
>-|TRBV5-4|-|TRBJ2-3
CASSPPLNADTQYF
TGTGCCAGCAGCCCTCCGTTGAACGCAGATACGCAGTATTTT
>once|TRBV29-1|-|TRBJ1-2
CSVEREGYGYTF
TGCAGCGTTGAACGAGAGGGATATGGCTACACCTTC
>-|TRBV28|-|TRBJ2-7
CASSLLSGTYEQYF
TGTGCCAGCAGTTTACTTAGCGGCACCTACGAGCAGTACTTC
>-|TRBV11-2|-|TRBJ2-3
CASSPGGPPDTQYF
TGTGCCAGCAGCCCAGGGGGGCCGCCAGATACGCAGTATTTT
>-|TRBV28|TRBD1|TRBJ2-7
CASSVGTGGGEQYF
TGTGCCAGCAGTGTAGGGACAGGGGGAGGGGAGCAGTACTTC
>-|TRBV18|-|TRBJ1-1
CASSPQLTGITEAFF
TGTGCCAGCTCACCACAGTTAACAGGGATCACTGAAGCTTTCTTT
>-|TRBV5-4|-|TRBJ2-3
CASSSGQGGADTQYF
TGTGCCAGCAGCTCGGGGCAGGGGGGCGCCGATACGCAGTATTTT
>-|TRBV5-6|-|TRBJ1-1
CASSLVGRRGDNTEAFF
TGTGCCAGCAGCTTGGTTGGACGGAGAGGGGACAACACTGAAGCTTTCTTT
>few|TRBV30|TRBD1|TRBJ1-1
CAWSDRQGTAFF
TGTGCCTGGAGTGATCGACAGGGAACGGCTTTCTTT
>few|TRBV7-6|-|TRBJ2-7
CASSPRGREQYF
TGTGCCAGCAGCCCCCGGGGGCGCGAGCAGTACTTC
>-|TRBV10-3|TRBD1|TRBJ1-4
CAISESSLLGDSEKLFF
TGTGCCATCAGTGAGTCGTCCCTCCTGGGGGACAGTGAAAAACTGTTTTTT
>-|TRBV19|TRBD1|TRBJ2-7
CASSRTGGLYEQYF
TGTGCCAGTAGCCGTACAGGGGGCTTGTACGAGCAGTACTTC
>-|TRBV5-1|-|TRBJ2-7
CASSLGDYEQYF
TGCGCCAGCAGCTTGGGCGACTACGAGCAGTACTTC
>-|TRBV7-9|-|TRBJ1-1
CASSKGRLEGEAFF
TGTGCCAGCAGCAAGGGACGTCTTGAAGGTGAAGCTTTCTTT
>-|TRBV30|-|TRBJ1-1
CAWSVRGLMNTEAFF
TGTGCCTGGAGTGTACGGGGGCTTATGAACACTGAAGCTTTCTTT
>once|TRBV5-1|-|TRBJ2-1
CASSLVFGELGEQFF
TGCGCCAGCAGCTTGGTGTTCGGGGAGTTGGGTGAGCAGTTCTTC
>-|TRBV6-1|TRBD2|TRBJ2-2
CASASGPSNTGELFF
TGTGCCAGCGCTAGCGGTCCCTCGAACACCGGGGAGCTGTTTTTT
>-|TRBV30|TRBD2|TRBJ2-1
CAWSGASGEPNEQFF
TGTGCCTGGAGTGGGGCTAGCGGGGAACCCAATGAGCAGTTCTTC
>few|TRBV28|TRBD2|TRBJ2-1
CASSLGLVRWEQFF
TGTGCCAGCAGTCTGGGACTAGTTCGGTGGGAGCAGTTCTTC